Described below is a single T cell receptor beta chain sequence and its context. The antigen is unknown. This sample was included in a study of OX40 agonist ivuxolimab in advanced cancers. Study-wide results and caveats: Also present in some nonresponders was a low level of normalized T-cell clonal expansion.

The method was immunoSEQ multiplex PCR; TCRdb's version includes in-frame clones alone and lacks a portion of them. The profile shows under 20,000 clones, 86% of them singletons. This sequence was found in an adult with an advanced solid tumor such as melanoma, head and neck, liver or kidney cancer. The material was CD4+ or CD8+ T cells sorted from blood, obtained in a trial of the OX40 agonist ivuxolimab.

The CDR3 loop is CASDRTGTNQPQHF. In nucleotides, the CDR3 is TGTGCCAGTGACCGGACAGGGACCAATCAGCCCCAGCATTTT. The chain employs TRBV7-8 and TRBJ1-5; 8 nucleotides agree with TRBD1. From germline, CDR1 is SGHVS and CDR2 FQNEAQ. This CDR3 contains 14 residues. The V segment lost 9 bases and the J segment 3 bases; nucleotides outside the gene matches: 7.